This TCR beta chain was identified in a study of shared clonotypes between healthy human individuals. Turning to the study itself: The study drew on a couple of women and a few men aged 18 to 49 as donors.

The ends were cut back, 8 bases at V and 5 bases at J, with 10 bases in the middle. CDR1 MNHEY and CDR2 SMNVEV come from the germline V gene (reference sequence). The CDR3 is made up of 11 amino acids. HIV-negative, healthy adults without recent acute infections or vaccinations were the donors. Everyone who donated was a Caucasian adult who lived in Nashville, Tennessee. Clones were read by immunoSEQ multiplex PCR, and TCRdb kept only the in-frame ones, dropping some. This table has 490,000 or so clones, around 80% appearing once. The sequence was collected from a woman aged 40 to 55 in good health. Some clones in this sample may be carry-over from other donors' samples. The specimen sequenced was PBMCs. The chain combines TRBV27 with TRBJ2-7; perhaps TRBD1 as D (6 bases). This chain's CDR3 is CASGGGDEQYF. In DNA form, the CDR3 reads TGTGCCAGCGGGGGCGGCGACGAGCAGTACTTC.